These 24 T cell receptor beta chains came from one sample sequenced in a study of OX40 agonist ivuxolimab in advanced cancers. TCRdb keeps only in-frame clones here, not all; method: immunoSEQ multiplex PCR. Of about 83,000 clones listed, 85% to 90% are singletons. Source: CD4+ or CD8+ T cells sorted from blood, taken in a trial of the OX40 agonist ivuxolimab. Every receptor here comes from an adult with an advanced solid tumor such as melanoma, head and neck, liver or kidney cancer.

This clone was recorded only once. V gene TRBV6-6 combines with J gene TRBJ1-1; tentatively, D is TRBD1 (6 bases). The CDR3 is made up of 14 amino acids. The germline V and J ends were trimmed by 4 bases and 3 bases, with 12 bases remaining between them. CDR1 MNHNY and CDR2 SVGAGI come from the germline V gene (reference sequence). The CDR3: CASSSNRDDTEAFF. CDR3 in DNA: TGTGCCAGCAGTTCTAACAGGGATGACACTGAAGCTTTCTTT.

This chain links TRBV30 with TRBJ1-2; the D is unclear. Trimming stripped 4 bases from V and 7 bases from J, with 22 bases between. Germline values: CDR1 GTSNPN, CDR2 SVGIG (reference sequence). This CDR3 is 15 amino acids long. The CDR3 nucleotides are TGTGCCTGGACGCGAACCGGAGGGCGGCCAAGTGGCTACACCTTC. This codes for CAWTRTGGRPSGYTF.

This clone was counted between two and nine times. The genes are TRBV19 and TRBJ1-3; unclear D gene. The V end was cut by 6 bases, the J end by 2 bases, with 8 bases between. Germline V gene sequence: CDR1 LNHDA, CDR2 SQIVND (reference sequence). The CDR3 totals 13 residues. The CDR3: CASRMTPGNTIYF. DNA for the CDR3: TGTGCCAGTAGGATGACACCTGGAAACACCATATATTTT.

The chain carries TRBV5-1 and TRBJ1-2; TRBD1 might be the D (5 bases). This CDR3 contains 13 residues. V shed 4 bases and J shed 6 bases, with 13 bases lying between them. Germline CDR1 reads SGHRS; CDR2 reads YFSETQ. The CDR3 DNA is TGCGCCAGCAGCATCCGTGGGGGGGATGGCTACACCTTC. Residues: CASSIRGGDGYTF.

This clone was observed once. The J gene is TRBJ2-7, the V gene TRBV7-2, with D maybe TRBD2 (6 bases). Per germline, CDR1 SGHTA and CDR2 FQGNSA. Trimming removed 11 bases at V and 1 base at J, with 15 bases between. The CDR3 is made up of 13 amino acids. The CDR3 loop is CAESPRGSYEQYF. The CDR3 bases are TGTGCCGAATCCCCCCGGGGGTCCTACGAGCAGTACTTC.

The chain couples TRBV5-6 to TRBJ1-1; no clear D. Looked up from germline, CDR1 is SGHDT and CDR2 is YYEEEE. V was trimmed by 2 bases and J by 1 base, leaving 6 bases between them. There are 13 residues in the CDR3. Here the CDR3 DNA reads TGTGCCAGCAGCTTTCAAGAGAACACTGAAGCTTTCTTT. Protein: CASSFQENTEAFF.

A few counts support this clone. The junction differs from germline at one of its ends, possibly a read error. This chain uses TRBV30 with TRBJ2-7; TRBD2 aligns across 8 bases. This CDR3 has 15 residues. CDR1 and CDR2 (germline): GTSNPN, SVGIG (reference sequence). The CDR3 DNA reads TGTGCCTGGCACAGGCGGGAGCGGGGGAGTGGTGAGTGGAACTTC. Translating gives CAWHRRERGSGEWNF.

The chain couples TRBV5-1 to TRBJ1-1; 8 bases align to TRBD1. Germline loops: CDR1 SGHRS, CDR2 YFSETQ. V lost 4 bases to trimming and J lost 1 base; unmatched junction nucleotides: 9. The CDR3 runs to 16 residues. CDR3 sequence: CASSLQGGGWNTEAFF. The CDR3 DNA follows: TGCGCCAGCAGCCTACAGGGGGGTGGGTGGAACACTGAAGCTTTCTTT.

The chain uses TRBV18 and TRBJ2-5; D is perhaps TRBD2 (5 bases). This CDR3 comprises 14 residues. Trimming removed 3 bases at V and 2 bases at J, with 10 bases between. The germline V gene has CDR1 KGHSH and CDR2 LQKENI. CDR3 in amino acids: CASSPPLGQETQYF. The CDR3 DNA follows: TGTGCCAGCTCACCCCCACTAGGACAAGAGACCCAGTACTTC.

The chain links TRBV2 to TRBJ1-6; TRBD1 is a possible D gene (6 bases). V was pared by 4 bases and J by 5 bases, with 12 bases between. Germline CDR1 is SNHLY and CDR2 is FYNNEI. This CDR3 contains 15 residues. The DNA for the CDR3 is TGTGCCAGCAGTGGATGGACAGCTAATAATTCACCCCTCCACTTT. Translating gives CASSGWTANNSPLHF.

The chain combines TRBV6-6 with TRBJ2-1, with TRBD2 matching over 9 bases. V trimming: 2 bases; J trimming: 4 bases; junction bases outside the gene matches: 6. The CDR3 length is 16 residues. Germline values: CDR1 MNHNY, CDR2 SVGAGI (reference sequence). The CDR3: CASSYGAAGGYNEQFF. CDR3 DNA: TGTGCCAGCAGTTACGGTGCAGCGGGAGGATACAATGAGCAGTTCTTC.

V and J are TRBV6-6 and TRBJ1-5, with D perhaps matching TRBD1 (5 bases). The CDR3 is 14 amino acids. CDR1 and CDR2 from the germline V gene are MNHNY and SVGAGI (reference sequence). V gave up 6 bases and J gave up 2 bases, with 11 bases separating them. CDR3 sequence (DNA): TGTGCCAGCAGACGAGGGGCGGGCAATCAGCCCCAGCATTTT. Residues: CASRRGAGNQPQHF.

CDR3 nucleotides: TGTGCCAGCAGCCCCCAAGGGAACACCGGGGAGCTGTTTTTT. Translation: CASSPQGNTGELFF. The chain links TRBV4-2 to TRBJ2-2, with D hard to call. Germline V gives CDR1 LGHNA, CDR2 YNFKEQ. This CDR3 has 14 amino acids. Trimming removed 4 bases from V and 1 base from J, with 7 bases in between.

The J gene is TRBJ2-7, the V gene TRBV12-5; D is perhaps TRBD1 (5 bases). V was clipped by 2 bases and J by 2 bases, with 13 bases between them. Germline-derived CDR1 and CDR2 are LGHNT and FRNRAP. The CDR3 contains 15 residues. The CDR3 coding sequence is TGTGCTAGTGGTTTGAAGTACTTAGGGGCCTACGAGCAGTACTTC. Amino acid sequence: CASGLKYLGAYEQYF. The full variable domain, completed using reference TRBV12-5 and TRBJ2-7, is DARVTQTPRHKVTEMGQEVTMRCQPILGHNTVFWYRQTMMQGLELLAYFRNRAPLDDSGMPKDRFSAEMPDATLATLKIQPSEPRDSAVYFCASGLKYLGAYEQYFGPGTRLTVT.

The gene calls are TRBV19 and TRBJ2-1; a weak D match, TRBD1 (7 bases). CDR3 length equals 13 residues. Trimming removed 9 bases at V and 8 bases at J, with 17 bases between. Germline CDR1 and CDR2: LNHDA and SQIVND (reference sequence). CDR3 region: CASRPGGLDEQFF. CDR3 nucleotides: TGTGCCAGCAGGCCAGGGGGGCTTGATGAGCAGTTCTTC.

This clone has a single count. The chain employs TRBV10-2 and TRBJ2-5, with TRBD2 identical over 11 bases. The length of the CDR3 is 14 residues. V was pared by 6 bases and J by 7 bases, with 7 bases of the junction left unmatched. Germline-derived CDR1 and CDR2 are WSHSY and SAAADI. This chain's CDR3 is CASRLAGAWVTQYF. The CDR3 DNA reads as TGCGCCAGCAGACTAGCGGGGGCTTGGGTGACCCAGTACTTC.

The chain employs TRBV6-6 and TRBJ2-1; D is perhaps TRBD2 (5 bases). The CDR3 has 16 amino acids. V dropped 7 bases and J dropped 2 bases, with 18 bases sitting between them. CDR1 is MNHNY, CDR2 SVGAGI, per germline (reference sequence). CDR3 DNA: TGTGCCAGCACCCTACGAGGACTTAGGCCCTACAATGAGCAGTTCTTC. Its protein is CASTLRGLRPYNEQFF.

The chain recombines TRBV7-3 with TRBJ1-2; TRBD1 aligns across 9 bases. CDR3 length: 14 amino acids. With V trimmed by 4 bases and J by 4 bases, 4 bases remained unmatched. Germline CDR1 and CDR2: SGHTA and FQGTGA. The CDR3 DNA sequence: TGTGCCAGCAGCTCGGGACAGGGCTCCTATGGCTACACCTTC. This encodes CASSSGQGSYGYTF.

The chain joins TRBV27 to TRBJ2-5, with a tentative D call TRBD2 (7 bases). Trimming removed 3 bases at V and 4 bases at J, with 9 bases between. Germline CDR1 and CDR2: MNHEY and SMNVEV (reference sequence). The CDR3 spans 13 residues. The CDR3 DNA follows: TGTGCCAGCAGTTTTAGGGGGGGAGAGACCCAGTACTTC. Its protein product is CASSFRGGETQYF.

The chain couples TRBV5-1 to TRBJ2-5; 9 nucleotides agree with TRBD2. CDR1 SGHRS and CDR2 YFSETQ come from the germline V gene. This CDR3 is 16 amino acids long. The ends lost 3 bases at V and 2 bases at J; junction bases unmatched: 8. The DNA of the CDR3 is TGCGCCAGCAGCTCAGGGAGTAGCGGGGGTCAAGAGACCCAGTACTTC. This encodes CASSSGSSGGQETQYF.

The chain uses TRBV6-5 and TRBJ2-1, with D perhaps TRBD1 or TRBD2 (5 bases each). The V end lost 5 bases, the J end lost 6 bases, and 17 bases lay between the germline ends. Germline-derived CDR1 and CDR2 are MNHEY and SVGAGI. The CDR3 totals 15 residues. The DNA of the CDR3 is TGTGCCAGCAGTGCCTCGGTCGGGGACCCCAATGAGCAGTTCTTC. Translation: CASSASVGDPNEQFF.

The rearrangement joins TRBV5-1 to TRBJ1-1; D gene unclear. The length of the CDR3 is 16 residues. Germline values: CDR1 SGHRS, CDR2 YFSETQ. V gave up 3 bases and J gave up 0 bases, with 15 bases separating them. The CDR3 region is CASSSSLTTVNTEAFF. The CDR3 DNA sequence: TGCGCCAGCAGCTCCTCCCTGACAACCGTGAACACTGAAGCTTTCTTT.

This chain joins TRBV5-1 and TRBJ2-5; TRBD1 matches 7 bases. The V segment lost 4 bases and the J segment 1 base; nucleotides outside the gene matches: 13. This CDR3 comprises 17 residues. The germline gives CDR1 SGHRS, CDR2 YFSETQ. The CDR3 loop is CASSRTRDSKPQETQYF. The DNA for the CDR3 is TGCGCCAGCAGCCGAACTCGGGACAGTAAACCCCAAGAGACCCAGTACTTC.

V usage is TRBV29-1 and J usage is TRBJ1-5, with D hard to call. With 6 bases removed from V and 5 bases from J, the gap between germline ends came to 11 bases. CDR1 and CDR2 (germline): SQVTM, ANQGSEA. The CDR3 extends over 12 amino acids. The CDR3 reads CSVSDGDQPQHF. The CDR3 bases are TGCAGCGTCTCGGACGGGGATCAGCCCCAGCATTTT.